A selection of T cell receptor beta chains follows, all from one sample in a study of blood T cell repertoires in COVID-19. Measured with immunoSEQ multiplex PCR; TCRdb has only the in-frame clones, and not every one. Among under 150,000 clones, 75% to 85% were seen once, and the ten largest hold roughly 8%. Material: peripheral blood. These receptors were taken from a human donor with acute or convalescent COVID-19. The donor label of this sample is uncertain. The CDR3 runs from the conserved cysteine through the conserved F or W. The D gene is left open where the match is weak. Expanded clones get a size class; other rows say once, few or many, or leave the size out.

>14|TRBV2|.|TRBJ1-1|.
TGTGCCAGCAGCCTCAGGGGATTGGACACTGAAGCTTTCTTT
CASSLRGLDTEAFF
>14|TRBV9|.|TRBJ2-7|.
TGTGCCAGCAGCGTAGCCCCAGGGACCTACGAGCAGTACTTC
CASSVAPGTYEQYF
>18|TRBV19|.|TRBJ2-2|.
TGTGCCAGTAGCCCTCTGGACATTTCAAGCATCAACACCGGGGAGCTGTTTTTT
CASSPLDISSINTGELFF
>12|TRBV18|.|TRBJ1-1|.
TGTGCCAGCTCACCACCGACGGGTAGGGCTTTCTTT
CASSPPTGRAFF
>15|TRBV7-9|.|TRBJ1-2|.
TGTGCCAGCAGCTTCAACGACGGGGGAGGCTATGGCTACACCTTC
CASSFNDGGGYGYTF
>14|TRBV19|.|TRBJ1-4|.
TGTGCCAGTAGTATACAGACAACTAATGAAAAACTGTTTTTT
CASSIQTTNEKLFF
>15|TRBV6-5|.|TRBJ1-5|TRBD1
TGTGCCAGCAGTCAGGGACAGGGGAGTGGACAGCCCCAGCATTTT
CASSQGQGSGQPQHF
>14|TRBV11-3|.|TRBJ2-1|TRBD1
TGTGCCAGCAGCTTAGAGGACAGGTACAATGAGCAGTTCTTC
CASSLEDRYNEQFF
>11|TRBV12-3/TRBV12-4|.|TRBJ1-1|.
TGTGCCAGCCCCTTGAACACTGAAGCTTTCTTT
CASPLNTEAFF
>13|TRBV5-1|.|TRBJ2-3|.
TGCGCCAGCAGCTTAATCCCTACAGATACGCAGTATTTT
CASSLIPTDTQYF
>19|TRBV19|.|TRBJ2-4|TRBD1
TGTGCCAGTAGTAAACAAGGGGCGGACAGGGGCGTATTGAGCAACATTCAGTACTTC
CASSKQGADRGVLSNIQYF
>18|TRBV4-1|.|TRBJ1-1|TRBD1
TGCGCCAGCAGCCAGGCCTTTCCCGGGACAGGGGCTGAAACTGAAGCTTTCTTT
CASSQAFPGTGAETEAFF
>13|TRBV4-1|.|TRBJ1-2|.
TGCGCCAGCAGCCAAGGGGCATTAGAGGGCTACACCTTC
CASSQGALEGYTF
>14|TRBV10-3|few|TRBJ1-1|.
TGTGCCATCAGTGAGTCCTCCTGGACAACTGAAGCTTTCTTT
CAISESSWTTEAFF